This is a list of T cell receptor beta chains from one sample in a study of cytomegalovirus exposure and HLA in healthy donors. Clones were sequenced by immunoSEQ multiplex PCR, and TCRdb holds only the in-frame ones, with some missing. There are approximately 120,000 clones in the sample; over 85% occur only once, and roughly 2% lies in the top ten. The sequencing sample was made of PBMCs. These receptor sequences come from a woman in her late teens or twenties in good health and CMV-seronegative. Each CDR3 is given with its conserved first and last residue. The D gene is left open where the match is weak. Part of the rows lack a size; the others show once, few, many or a class for expanded clones.

-,-,TRBV4-1,TRBJ2-7,CASSQGLYSYEQYF,TGCGCCAGCAGCCAAGGACTTTACTCCTACGAGCAGTACTTC
-,-,TRBV7-9,TRBJ2-4,CATGDNSKNIQYF,TGTGCCACCGGGGACAATAGCAAAAACATTCAGTACTTC
-,TRBD2,TRBV7-3,TRBJ2-1,CASSSQRGGSYNEQFF,TGTGCCAGCAGCTCACAGCGGGGGGGATCGTATAATGAGCAGTTCTTC
-,-,TRBV5-1,TRBJ2-3,CASSRDLSTDTQYF,TGCGCCAGCAGCCGGGACTTGTCCACAGATACGCAGTATTTT
-,TRBD2,TRBV6-6,TRBJ2-7,CASSYVLAGGPYEQYF,TGTGCCAGCAGTTACGTACTAGCGGGAGGGCCGTACGAGCAGTACTTC
-,TRBD1,TRBV4-2,TRBJ2-6,CASSQDQGAGANVLTF,TGTGCCAGCAGCCAAGATCAGGGGGCTGGGGCCAACGTCCTGACTTTC
-,TRBD2,TRBV7-9,TRBJ2-5,CASSLTSGIQETQYF,TGTGCCAGCAGCTTGACTAGCGGGATCCAAGAGACCCAGTACTTC
-,-,TRBV4-3,TRBJ2-4,CASSLSGSGGYIQYF,TGCGCCAGCAGCCTCTCGGGTAGCGGAGGGTACATTCAGTACTTC
-,-,TRBV28,TRBJ1-5,CASSLGRGGNQPQHF,TGTGCCAGCAGTTTAGGGCGGGGAGGCAATCAGCCCCAGCATTTT
-,TRBD2,TRBV13,TRBJ2-1,CASSSKGLAGGVHYNEQFF,TGTGCCAGCAGCTCTAAGGGACTAGCGGGAGGGGTACACTACAATGAGCAGTTCTTC
-,-,TRBV6-1,TRBJ1-4,CASSSGGVGEKLFF,TGTGCCAGCAGTAGCGGAGGGGTGGGGGAAAAACTGTTTTTT
-,-,TRBV29-1,TRBJ2-7,CSVGGTESYEQYF,TGCAGCGTGGGCGGGACAGAGTCCTACGAGCAGTACTTC
-,-,TRBV7-7,TRBJ2-5,CASSLAGGKGVGETQYF,TGTGCCAGCAGCTTAGCTGGTGGGAAGGGGGTTGGAGAGACCCAGTACTTC
-,-,TRBV9,TRBJ2-2,CASSVDPRLAGELFF,TGTGCCAGCAGCGTAGACCCCAGACTAGCCGGGGAGCTGTTTTTT
-,-,TRBV7-3,TRBJ2-1,CASSRQPGDDEQFF,TGTGCCAGCAGCAGACAGCCGGGGGACGATGAGCAGTTCTTC
-,-,TRBV7-8,TRBJ1-6,CASSSDGSYNSPLHF,TGTGCCAGCAGCTCAGACGGGTCTTATAATTCACCCCTCCACTTT
-,TRBD1,TRBV19,TRBJ1-2,CASSPDRVKGYTF,TGTGCCAGTAGCCCTGACAGGGTAAAGGGCTACACCTTC
-,-,TRBV2,TRBJ1-2,CASSEAQWTETSGYGYTF,TGTGCCAGCAGTGAAGCCCAATGGACAGAGACCTCCGGGTATGGCTACACCTTC
-,TRBD2,TRBV13,TRBJ2-5,CASSPSPTSGETQYF,TGTGCCAGCAGCCCATCTCCAACTAGCGGAGAGACCCAGTACTTC
few,-,TRBV19,TRBJ1-2,CASSKAGFSALGYTF,TGTGCCAGTAGTAAGGCAGGCTTCAGTGCCTTGGGCTACACCTTC
-,TRBD2,TRBV11-1,TRBJ2-7,CASSKLAGGYEQYF,TGTGCCAGCAGCAAACTAGCGGGAGGATACGAGCAGTACTTC
-,TRBD1,TRBV9,TRBJ2-7,CASSLQGQGYEQYF,TGTGCCAGCAGCCTACAGGGACAGGGCTACGAGCAGTACTTC
-,TRBD2,TRBV6-1,TRBJ2-5,CASSENRLAGAETQYF,TGTGCCAGCAGTGAAAATAGACTAGCGGGGGCAGAGACCCAGTACTTC
-,TRBD2,TRBV28,TRBJ2-5,CSGTSGDQETQYF,TGTTCCGGGACTAGCGGGGACCAAGAGACCCAGTACTTC
-,-,TRBV4-3,TRBJ1-1,CASSQGTGGLSNTEAFF,TGCGCCAGCAGCCAAGGAACGGGCGGACTCTCGAACACTGAAGCTTTCTTT
-,TRBD1,TRBV2,TRBJ1-4,CASRETGGAFEKLFF,TGTGCCAGCAGGGAAACAGGGGGCGCCTTTGAAAAACTGTTTTTT
once,-,TRBV6-1,TRBJ2-2,CASSQGPTNTGELFF,TGTGCCAGCAGTCAGGGGCCAACGAACACCGGGGAGCTGTTTTTT
-,TRBD2,TRBV7-2,TRBJ2-7,CASRYPGTSGQQYF,TGTGCCAGCAGATACCCCGGGACTAGCGGCCAGCAGTACTTC
-,TRBD2,TRBV9,TRBJ2-2,CASSVELGTSALTGELFF,TGTGCCAGCAGCGTAGAACTCGGGACTAGCGCGCTCACCGGGGAGCTGTTTTTT
-,-,TRBV6-5,TRBJ2-7,CASSQGSLYEQYF,TGTGCCAGCAGCCAGGGCTCCCTCTACGAGCAGTACTTC
-,-,TRBV27,TRBJ2-3,CASRMSGTDTQYF,TGTGCCAGCAGAATGTCGGGAACAGATACGCAGTATTTT
-,-,TRBV30,TRBJ1-5,CALGDGGNQPQHF,TGTGCGTTGGGAGACGGAGGCAATCAGCCCCAGCATTTT
-,-,TRBV5-4,TRBJ1-2,CASSPRDSNYGYTF,TGTGCCAGCAGCCCGAGGGACTCTAACTATGGCTACACCTTC
-,TRBD2,TRBV14,TRBJ2-3,CASSQALAGADTQYF,TGTGCCAGCAGCCAAGCACTAGCGGGGGCAGATACGCAGTATTTT
-,-,TRBV6-1,TRBJ2-1,CASRGGAGNEQFF,TGTGCCAGCAGGGGCGGGGCCGGAAATGAGCAGTTCTTC
-,-,TRBV19,TRBJ2-3,CASTRGNTDTQYF,TGTGCCAGTACTAGGGGCAACACAGATACGCAGTATTTT
-,-,TRBV14,TRBJ1-2,CASSQGGGYGYTF,TGTGCCAGCAGCCAAGGAGGCGGTTATGGCTACACCTTC
-,TRBD2,TRBV30,TRBJ2-3,CLSGSRDTQYF,TGCTTAAGCGGGAGTCGAGATACGCAGTATTTT
-,TRBD1,TRBV5-1,TRBJ1-1,CASSSTRDRGGRTEAFF,TGCGCCAGCAGCTCGACCCGGGACAGGGGAGGAAGGACTGAAGCTTTCTTT
-,TRBD2,TRBV5-8,TRBJ2-1,CASRGLDRDEQFF,TGTGCCAGCAGGGGACTAGATCGCGATGAGCAGTTCTTC
few,-,TRBV27,TRBJ2-7,CASSLDSTSYEQYF,TGTGCCAGCAGTTTAGACAGTACCTCCTACGAGCAGTACTTC
-,-,TRBV4-2,TRBJ1-5,CASSQDFGNQPQHF,TGTGCCAGCAGCCAAGATTTCGGCAATCAGCCCCAGCATTTT
few,TRBD1,TRBV5-4,TRBJ1-2,CASSLAGGYGYTF,TGTGCCAGCAGCCTTGCAGGGGGCTATGGCTACACCTTC
-,TRBD1,TRBV2,TRBJ1-3,CASINMDRVYTIYF,TGTGCCAGCATCAACATGGACAGGGTATACACCATATATTTT
once,-,TRBV4-3,TRBJ2-1,CASSPRRRSTEEQFF,TGCGCCAGCAGCCCCCGGAGGAGGAGTACTGAAGAGCAGTTCTTC
-,TRBD1,TRBV19,TRBJ2-7,CASSIAPDRGYEQYF,TGTGCCAGTAGTATAGCCCCCGACAGGGGCTACGAGCAGTACTTC
-,-,TRBV5-6,TRBJ1-2,CASSLDGIHGYTF,TGTGCCAGCAGCTTGGACGGGATACATGGCTACACCTTC
-,TRBD1,TRBV5-4,TRBJ2-7,CASSRNGQGAYEQYF,TGTGCCAGCAGCCGTAACGGACAGGGAGCCTACGAGCAGTACTTC
-,TRBD1,TRBV6-1,TRBJ1-5,CASFLGGGNQPQHF,TGTGCCAGCTTCCTAGGGGGCGGCAATCAGCCCCAGCATTTT
once,TRBD2,TRBV28,TRBJ2-7,CASSLVLAGIYEQYF,TGTGCCAGCAGTTTAGTACTAGCGGGAATCTACGAGCAGTACTTC
-,-,TRBV27,TRBJ2-3,CASSRRGGRADTQYF,TGTGCCAGCTCTCGGCGGGGAGGACGTGCAGATACGCAGTATTTT